These 15 T cell receptor beta chains came from one sample sequenced in a study of HIV-infected patients and healthy controls. Reverse transcription used 450 to 650 ng RNA and constant-region primers for alpha and beta. Separate chain-specific third strand synthesis with multiplexing indices produced the alpha and beta libraries. In TCRdb, the 5' RACE reads were re-called with MiXCR into one record per CDR3 protein. The profile covers about 19,000 distinct CDR3 sequences, with roughly 8.2% appearing a single time and about 2.6% taken by the ten largest. All unsorted peripheral T cells were captured because whole blood was used without fractionation. Material: blood. The receptors shown here come from an adult in good health.

The chain joins TRBV6-2 or TRBV6-3 to TRBJ2-5; no clear D. Trimming removed 1 base from V and 5 bases from J, with 8 bases in between. From germline, CDR1 is MNHEY and CDR2 SVGEGT. The CDR3 totals 13 residues. The CDR3 DNA reads TGTGCCAGCAGTTACTATCGGGCTGAGACCCAGTACTTC. Protein: CASSYYRAETQYF.

This clonotype qualifies as medium-sized. The J gene is TRBJ1-1, the V gene TRBV5-1; 8 nucleotides match TRBD1. The CDR3 covers 16 residues. Looked up from germline, CDR1 is SGHRS and CDR2 is YFSETQ. Trimming cost V 3 bases and J 1 base; bases outside gene matches: 8. The CDR3 region has the DNA TGCGCCAGCAGCTCGGCAGGACAGGGCAAGAACACTGAAGCTTTCTTT. It codes for CASSSAGQGKNTEAFF.

V and J are TRBV6-2 or TRBV6-3 and TRBJ2-7, with TRBD1 as a possible D gene (6 bases). V was shortened by 8 bases and J by 4 bases, with 9 bases between the two germline ends. There are 11 residues in the CDR3. Germline loops: CDR1 MNHEY, CDR2 SVGEGT. This chain's CDR3 is CASGQRYEQYF. Here the CDR3 DNA reads TGTGCCAGCGGACAGAGGTACGAGCAGTACTTC.

This clonotype was observed a handful of times. The chain combines TRBV12-3 or TRBV12-4 with TRBJ2-1, with a tentative D call TRBD1 (5 bases). Trimming removed 7 bases at V and 7 bases at J, with 17 bases between. This CDR3 contains 14 residues. For the CDR3, the DNA is TGTGCCAGCACTTCAGGGATTTTCGGAAATGAGCAGTTCTTC. Amino acid sequence: CASTSGIFGNEQFF.

This clonotype was found many times. This rearrangement joins TRBV7-9 to TRBJ1-4; 8 bases match TRBD1. Germline V CDR1 and CDR2: SEHNR, FQNEAQ (reference sequence). This CDR3 comprises 16 residues. Losses at the gene ends were 5 bases for V and 8 bases for J; bases not matched to a gene: 13. The CDR3 nucleotides are TGTGCCAGCAGCGACAACTTGGGACAGGTGGAGGAAAAACTGTTTTTT. Encoded protein: CASSDNLGQVEEKLFF.

Only a few counts were recorded for this clonotype. V usage is TRBV10-3 and J usage is TRBJ1-4; D might be TRBD1 (5 bases). CDR1 and CDR2 from the germline V gene are ENHRY and SYGVKD. The CDR3 is 15 amino acids. V lost 0 bases, J lost 8 bases, and 13 bases lay in between. CDR3 in amino acids: CAISESGTAGEKLFF. CDR3 in DNA: TGTGCCATCAGTGAGTCCGGGACGGCGGGGGAAAAACTGTTTTTT.

By share, this clonotype counts as medium-sized. This chain uses TRBV18 with TRBJ1-5, with no clear D. V lost 2 bases and J 0 bases, leaving 5 bases between the germline ends. The CDR3 has 14 amino acids. The V gene's germline CDR1 is KGHSH and CDR2 LQKENI. DNA for the CDR3: TGTGCCAGCTCACCAAAGAATAGCAATCAGCCCCAGCATTTT. This codes for CASSPKNSNQPQHF.

This clonotype showed up many times. The chain uses TRBV12-3 or TRBV12-4 and TRBJ2-1; maybe TRBD2 (7 bases). V was cut by 2 bases and J by 4 bases, with 9 bases left in between. The CDR3 covers 14 residues. The CDR3, as DNA: TGTGCCAGCAGTTTAAGGGGGGGTTACAATGAGCAGTTCTTC. Encoded protein: CASSLRGGYNEQFF.

This clonotype was detected ten times or more. The rearrangement links TRBV29-1 to TRBJ1-1, with D possibly being TRBD1 (5 bases). Germline loops: CDR1 SQVTM, CDR2 ANQGSEA. The ends were cut back, 7 bases at V and 1 base at J, with 10 bases in the middle. The CDR3 is 12 residues long. Here the CDR3 reads CSGQSTNTEAFF. In nucleotides, the CDR3 is TGCAGCGGACAGAGTACGAACACTGAAGCTTTCTTT.

Many counts were recorded for this clonotype. V usage is TRBV11-2 and J usage is TRBJ2-3, with D perhaps TRBD2 (6 bases). CDR1 and CDR2 from the germline V gene are SGHAT and FQNNGV. This CDR3 spans 16 amino acids. Trimming pared 1 base from V and 2 bases from J, leaving 13 bases between. As DNA, the CDR3 is TGTGCCAGCAGCTTAGGTCCTAGCGTGACCACAGATACGCAGTATTTT. It encodes CASSLGPSVTTDTQYF.

This clonotype appeared a few times. V and J are TRBV5-4 and TRBJ2-1; D is tentatively TRBD1 or TRBD2 (5 bases each). Germline loops: CDR1 SGHNT, CDR2 YYREEE (reference sequence). The CDR3 is 16 amino acids. The V and J ends lost 4 bases and 7 bases respectively, with 21 bases between them. CDR3 DNA sequence: TGTGCCAGCAGCAACTCGCCGAGGGGCCCGTGGAATGAGCAGTTCTTC. The encoded protein is CASSNSPRGPWNEQFF.

V gene TRBV7-2 combines with J gene TRBJ1-5; 7 bases map to TRBD1. After removal of 0 bases from V and 1 base from J, the junction contained 3 bases not matched to a gene. The germline gives CDR1 SGHTA, CDR2 FQGNSA. The CDR3 has 16 residues. The CDR3 DNA sequence: TGTGCCAGCAGCTTAGCGGGACAGATAAGCAATCAGCCCCAGCATTTT. Its protein is CASSLAGQISNQPQHF.

This clonotype was picked up many times. The V gene is TRBV5-4, the J gene TRBJ2-1; possibly TRBD1 or TRBD2 for D (5 bases each). Germline CDR1 is SGHNT and CDR2 is YYREEE (reference sequence). There are 15 residues in the CDR3. The germline V and J ends were trimmed by 4 bases and 1 base, with 12 bases remaining between them. The CDR3 DNA reads TGTGCCAGCAGCGGGACGATAGGGTCCTACAATGAGCAGTTCTTC. Amino acid sequence: CASSGTIGSYNEQFF.

This clonotype turned up a few times. This rearrangement joins TRBV19 to TRBJ1-5, with 7 bases fitting TRBD1. Germline V gene lookup returns CDR1 LNHDA and CDR2 SQIVND (reference sequence). J was trimmed by 5 bases and V by 7 bases; bases with no gene match: 5. The CDR3 runs to 13 residues. The CDR3 coding sequence is TGTGCCAGTACGACAGGGTGGCATCAGCCCCAGCATTTT. Residues: CASTTGWHQPQHF.

The chain carries TRBV7-2 and TRBJ2-5; 7 nucleotides line up with TRBD2. CDR1 is SGHTA and CDR2 is FQGNSA in the germline V gene. The CDR3 runs to 15 residues. Losses at the gene ends were 7 bases for V and 4 bases for J; bases not matched to a gene: 12. CDR3 in amino acids: CASKEGLGGLETQYF. The CDR3 DNA is TGTGCCAGCAAAGAAGGACTGGGAGGGCTAGAGACCCAGTACTTC.